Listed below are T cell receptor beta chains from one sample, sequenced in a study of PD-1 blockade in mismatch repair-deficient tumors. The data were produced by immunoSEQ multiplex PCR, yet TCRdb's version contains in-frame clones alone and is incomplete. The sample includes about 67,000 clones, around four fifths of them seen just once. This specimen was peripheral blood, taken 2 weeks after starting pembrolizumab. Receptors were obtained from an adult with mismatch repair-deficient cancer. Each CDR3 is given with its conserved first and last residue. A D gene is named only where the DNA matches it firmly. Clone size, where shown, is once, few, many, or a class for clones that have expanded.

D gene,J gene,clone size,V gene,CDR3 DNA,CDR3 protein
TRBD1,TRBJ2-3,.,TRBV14,TGTGCCAGCAGCCCTCACACAGGGGGCACAGATACGCAGTATTTT,CASSPHTGGTDTQYF
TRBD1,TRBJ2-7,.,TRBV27,TGTGCCAGCAGTGGAGGCGGGACAGGGCTTGAGCAGTACTTC,CASSGGGTGLEQYF
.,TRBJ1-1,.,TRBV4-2,TGTGCCAGCAGCCTCTTGGGATTTGGGGAGGGCACTGAAGCTTTCTTT,CASSLLGFGEGTEAFF
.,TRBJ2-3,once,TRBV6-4,TGTGCCAGCAGTGATTCTGGGTCAGCAGATACGCAGTATTTT,CASSDSGSADTQYF
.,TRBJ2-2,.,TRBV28,TGTGCCAGCAACCAATTTCGGACGCTCCGGGAGCACGATATATTAACCGGGGAGCTGTTTTTT,CASNQFRTLREHDILTGELFF
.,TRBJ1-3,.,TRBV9,TGTGCCAGCAGCGTAGAAGGCAGGAACTCTGGAAACACCATATATTTT,CASSVEGRNSGNTIYF
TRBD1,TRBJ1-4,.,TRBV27,TGTGCCAGCAGTTTATCGGACAGGGGGTCTAATGAAAAACTGTTTTTT,CASSLSDRGSNEKLFF
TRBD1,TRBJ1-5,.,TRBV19,TGTGCCAGTAGTATCACAGGGGTAAGTCAGCCCCAGCATTTT,CASSITGVSQPQHF
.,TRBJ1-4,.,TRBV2,TGTGCCAGCAGTCGACAGCTTAATGAAAAACTGTTTTTT,CASSRQLNEKLFF
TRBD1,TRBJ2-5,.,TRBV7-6,TGTGCCAGCAGCCAGACGACAGGGGAGGAGACCCAGTACTTC,CASSQTTGEETQYF
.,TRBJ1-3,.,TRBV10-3,TGTGCCATCAGCGACAACGTAGGAAAGATATATTTT,CAISDNVGKIYF
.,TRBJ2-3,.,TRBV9,TGTGCCAGCAGCAATAGCGGAGCGGACATGGATACGCAGTATTTT,CASSNSGADMDTQYF
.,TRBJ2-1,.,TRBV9,TGTGCCAGCACGGGACCCGACGGGTACAATGAGCAGTTCTTC,CASTGPDGYNEQFF
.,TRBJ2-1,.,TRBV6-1,TGTGCCAGCAGTGAAAGTGAGTGGAGCTCCTACAATGAGCAGTTCTTC,CASSESEWSSYNEQFF
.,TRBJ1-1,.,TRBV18,TGTGCCAGCTCACCACCGGCCGGAGAGGGAACTGAAGCTTTCTTT,CASSPPAGEGTEAFF
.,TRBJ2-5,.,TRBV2,TGTGCCAGCAGTGGGGGGGCGCGGGAGACCCAGTACTTC,CASSGGARETQYF
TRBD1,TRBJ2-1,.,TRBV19,TGTGCCAGTAGTATCTCGGGACAGGGCTACAATGAGCAGTTCTTC,CASSISGQGYNEQFF
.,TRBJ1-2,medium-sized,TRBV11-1,TGTGCCAGCAGCCTGTCAGGCGGGGGGAGCGGCTACACCTTC,CASSLSGGGSGYTF
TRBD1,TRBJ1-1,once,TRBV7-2,TGTGCCAGCACCCTAATAACAGGGGGCTACACTGAAGCTTTCTTT,CASTLITGGYTEAFF
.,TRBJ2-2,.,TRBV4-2,TGTGCCAGCAGCCGAAGCCGGACCTCGAACACCGGGGAGCTGTTTTTT,CASSRSRTSNTGELFF
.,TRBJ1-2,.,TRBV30,TGTGCCTGGAGCCACAGGGATGGCTACACCTTC,CAWSHRDGYTF
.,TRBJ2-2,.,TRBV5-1,TGCGCCAGCAGCTCTAGGCCCGGGGAGCTGTTTTTT,CASSSRPGELFF
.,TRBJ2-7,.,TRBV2,TGTGCCACTCAGACACCGGTTTCCTACGAGCAGTACTTC,CATQTPVSYEQYF
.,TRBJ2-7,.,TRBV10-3,TGTGCCATCAGTGGGACTAACGAGCAGTACTTC,CAISGTNEQYF
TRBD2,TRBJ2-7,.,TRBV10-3,TGTGCCATCAGAGGCGGCGGGAGCATGTACGAGCAGTACTTC,CAIRGGGSMYEQYF
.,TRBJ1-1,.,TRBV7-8,TGTGCCAGCAGCTTATTCGGGGGGGGAGGCACTGAAGCTTTCTTT,CASSLFGGGGTEAFF
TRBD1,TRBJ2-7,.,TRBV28,TGTGCCAGCAGTATCGGACAGGGCTCCTACGAGCAGTACTTC,CASSIGQGSYEQYF
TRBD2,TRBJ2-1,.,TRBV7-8,TGTGCCAGCAGCTTAGGGGGACTAGCGGGGAGCTCCTACAATGAGCAGTTCTTC,CASSLGGLAGSSYNEQFF
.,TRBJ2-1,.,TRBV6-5,TGTGCCAGCACTCGGACTATCCAAACTAATGAGCAGTTCTTC,CASTRTIQTNEQFF
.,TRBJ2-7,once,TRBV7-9,TGTGCCAGCAGCTTAGTAGGGTACGAGCAGTACTTC,CASSLVGYEQYF
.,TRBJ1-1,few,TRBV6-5,TGTGCCAGCAGTTACTCCGGGGTCCCCCCGAACACTGAAGCTTTCTTT,CASSYSGVPPNTEAFF
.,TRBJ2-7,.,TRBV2,TGTGCCAGCACGCAGTACGAGCAGTACTTC,CASTQYEQYF
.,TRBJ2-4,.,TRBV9,TGTGCCAGCAGCGTAGGTGTCTTAGCCAAAAACATTCAGTACTTC,CASSVGVLAKNIQYF
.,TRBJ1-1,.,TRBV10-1,TGCGCCAGCAGTGCTAGACAAGGAACTGAAGCTTTCTTT,CASSARQGTEAFF
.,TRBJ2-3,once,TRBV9,TGTGCCAGCAGCCCTACCGGGGACTCGGAGACTACGCAGTATTTT,CASSPTGDSETTQYF
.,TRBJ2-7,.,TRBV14,TGTGCCAGCAGCAGTCGAGGTGCCTACGAGCAGTACTTC,CASSSRGAYEQYF
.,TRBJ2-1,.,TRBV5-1,TGCGCCAGCAGCTTGGGCCAGACCTCCTACAATGAGCAGTTCTTC,CASSLGQTSYNEQFF
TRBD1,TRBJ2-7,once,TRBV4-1,TGCGCCAGCAGCCCCGGGGACAGGGACAACTCCCAGCAGTACTTC,CASSPGDRDNSQQYF